The 11 T cell receptor beta chains below all came from one sample that was sequenced in a study of radiotherapy plus CTLA-4 blockade in lung cancer. Generated by immunoSEQ multiplex PCR, the TCRdb table keeps only in-frame clones and is missing some. The sample consists of roughly 110,000 clones, 85% of them appearing once. The specimen comprised peripheral blood, sampled from a patient treated with radiotherapy plus ipilimumab. These receptors originate from a human donor with non-small cell lung cancer that progressed on radiotherapy plus ipilimumab. Some clones in this sample may be carry-over from other donors' samples.

The gene calls are TRBV11-3 and TRBJ2-7; 7 bases fit TRBD1. The V gene end was trimmed by 5 bases and the J gene end by 6 bases; junction bases not matched to a gene: 7. CDR3 length: 13 amino acids. Germline lookup yields CDR1 SGHNT and CDR2 YENEEA. CDR3 bases: TGTGCCAGCAGCATCGGGACAGAGGGCGAGCAGTACTTC. This gives the protein CASSIGTEGEQYF.

The gene calls are TRBV7-8 and TRBJ1-2; D gene uncertain. This CDR3 spans 14 amino acids. Germline assignment: CDR1 SGHVS and CDR2 FQNEAQ. The V end was cut by 2 bases, the J end by 8 bases, with 15 bases between. In nucleotides, the CDR3 is TGTGCCAGCAGCTTAATCAGTCCTCTGGGGGGCTACACCTTC. Translation: CASSLISPLGGYTF.

The chain combines TRBV18 with TRBJ1-1; D is ambiguous. Germline V CDR1 and CDR2: KGHSH, LQKENI. CDR3 length: 15 amino acids. With 2 bases removed from V and 1 base from J, the gap between germline ends came to 11 bases. The CDR3 spells CASSPMQLRNTEAFF. The CDR3 bases are TGTGCCAGCTCACCAATGCAGCTACGGAACACTGAAGCTTTCTTT.

V and J are TRBV18 and TRBJ1-5; D is undetermined. The germline V gene encodes CDR1 KGHSH and CDR2 LQKENI. Trimming took off 3 bases at V and 0 bases at J, with 6 bases between the two ends. This CDR3 is built from 14 residues. The CDR3 loop reads CASSPSGSNQPQHF. As DNA, the CDR3 is TGTGCCAGCTCACCTTCCGGTAGCAATCAGCCCCAGCATTTT. The complete variable domain, with remaining parts taken from reference TRBV18 and TRBJ1-5, reads NAGVMQNPRHLVRRRGQEARLRCSPMKGHSHVYWYRQLPEEGLKFMVYLQKENIIDESGMPKERFSAEFPKEGPSILRIQQVVRGDSAAYFCASSPSGSNQPQHFGDGTRLSIL.

The rearrangement joins TRBV5-1 to TRBJ2-1, with 11 bases matching TRBD2. J was trimmed by 4 bases and V by 0 bases; bases with no gene match: 3. The CDR3 is made up of 16 amino acids. Germline values: CDR1 SGHRS, CDR2 YFSETQ. In DNA, the CDR3 is TGCGCCAGCAGCTTGGCCCTAGCGGGGGGATACAATGAGCAGTTCTTC. This encodes CASSLALAGGYNEQFF.

The V and J genes are TRBV6-1 and TRBJ2-7; 11 bases are a match to TRBD1. This CDR3 is built from 16 residues. V lost 2 bases and J lost 5; bases outside the gene matches: 8. Germline V gene sequence: CDR1 MNHNS, CDR2 SASEGT. CDR3 in DNA: TGTGCCAGCAGTGAATGGACAGGGGGCGCAAGAAACGAGCAGTACTTC. As protein: CASSEWTGGARNEQYF.

V and J are TRBV5-1 and TRBJ2-2; possibly TRBD1 or TRBD2 for D (5 bases each). V was shortened by 1 base and J by 0 bases, with 16 bases between the two germline ends. The CDR3 length is 18 residues. CDR1 SGHRS and CDR2 YFSETQ come from the germline V gene. The CDR3 here is CASSLMGPPVANTGELFF. Here the CDR3 DNA reads TGCGCCAGCAGCTTGATGGGACCTCCGGTCGCGAACACCGGGGAGCTGTTTTTT.

This sequence joins TRBV10-3 and TRBJ2-5; 10 bases agree with TRBD2. Trimming took 10 bases from V and 4 from J; bases not matched to a gene: 9. This CDR3 is 14 amino acids long. Germline V gene lookup returns CDR1 ENHRY and CDR2 SYGVKD. This CDR3 is CATFSGGPVETQYF. The CDR3 DNA is TGTGCCACCTTTAGCGGGGGGCCCGTAGAGACCCAGTACTTC.

V and J are TRBV27 and TRBJ2-1, with unresolved D. This CDR3 comprises 16 residues. Germline V gene data show CDR1 as MNHEY and CDR2 as SMNVEV (reference sequence). Trimming shortened V by 4 bases and J by 8 bases, and 21 bases separated the two germline ends. The CDR3 DNA sequence: TGTGCCAGCAGTTCGATTAGGCCGCGAATCGTCGATGAGCAGTTCTTC. It codes for CASSSIRPRIVDEQFF.

CDR3 loop: CASRAGQNNEQFF. Here the CDR3 DNA reads TGTGCCAGCAGAGCCGGACAGAACAATGAGCAGTTCTTC. The J gene is TRBJ2-1, the V gene TRBV2; D may be TRBD1 (6 bases). The germline gives CDR1 SNHLY, CDR2 FYNNEI. The CDR3 consists of 13 residues. Trimming pared 6 bases from V and 5 bases from J, leaving 11 bases between.

In its sample, this clone was seen once. V usage is TRBV11-1 and J usage is TRBJ2-1; TRBD2 matches 8 bases. V dropped 4 bases and J dropped 0; count of bases not matched to a gene: 5. Germline V CDR1 and CDR2: SGHAT, FQDESV (reference sequence). This CDR3 is 16 amino acids long. In DNA form, the CDR3 reads TGTGCCAGCAGCTCTAGCGGGCGGAGCTCCTACAATGAGCAGTTCTTC. The encoded protein is CASSSSGRSSYNEQFF.